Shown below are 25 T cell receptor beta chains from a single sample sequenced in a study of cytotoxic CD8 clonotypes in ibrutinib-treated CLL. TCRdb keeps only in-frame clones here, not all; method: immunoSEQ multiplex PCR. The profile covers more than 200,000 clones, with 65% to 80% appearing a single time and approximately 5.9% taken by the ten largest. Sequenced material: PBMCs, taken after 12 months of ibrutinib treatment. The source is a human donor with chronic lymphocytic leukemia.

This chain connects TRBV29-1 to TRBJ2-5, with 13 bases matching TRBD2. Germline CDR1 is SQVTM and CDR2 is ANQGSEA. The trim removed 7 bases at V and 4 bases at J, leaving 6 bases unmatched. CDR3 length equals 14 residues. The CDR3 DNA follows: TGCAGCGCTAGGACTAGCGGGAGCATAGAGACCCAGTACTTC. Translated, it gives CSARTSGSIETQYF.

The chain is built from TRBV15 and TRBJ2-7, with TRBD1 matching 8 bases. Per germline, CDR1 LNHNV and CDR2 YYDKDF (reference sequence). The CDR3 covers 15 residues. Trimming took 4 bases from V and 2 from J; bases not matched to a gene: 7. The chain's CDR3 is CATSILGQGTYEQYF. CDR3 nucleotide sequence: TGTGCCACCAGCATCCTTGGACAGGGTACCTACGAGCAGTACTTC.

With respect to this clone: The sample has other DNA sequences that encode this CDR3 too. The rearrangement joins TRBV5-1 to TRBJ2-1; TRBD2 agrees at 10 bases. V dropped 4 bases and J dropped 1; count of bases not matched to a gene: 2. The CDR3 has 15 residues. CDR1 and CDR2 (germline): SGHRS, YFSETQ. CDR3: CASSLGLASYNEQFF. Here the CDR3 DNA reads TGCGCCAGCAGCCTGGGACTAGCGTCCTACAATGAGCAGTTCTTC.

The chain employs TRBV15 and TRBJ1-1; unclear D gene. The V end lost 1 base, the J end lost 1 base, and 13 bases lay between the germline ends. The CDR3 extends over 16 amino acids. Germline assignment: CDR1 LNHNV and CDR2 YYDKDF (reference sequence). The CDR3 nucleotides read TGTGCCACCAGCAGAGCCACTTTTAGGAGGAACACTGAAGCTTTCTTT. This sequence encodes CATSRATFRRNTEAFF.

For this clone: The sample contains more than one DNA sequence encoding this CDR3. CDR3 amino acids: CASSLLAYEQYF. The CDR3 nucleotides read TGTGCCAGCAGCTTGTTAGCGTACGAGCAGTACTTC. J is TRBJ2-7 and V is TRBV5-6, with D tentatively TRBD2 (5 bases). The CDR3 has 12 residues. Trimming shortened V by 1 base and J by 4 bases, and 6 bases separated the two germline ends. Germline V gene sequence: CDR1 SGHDT, CDR2 YYEEEE.

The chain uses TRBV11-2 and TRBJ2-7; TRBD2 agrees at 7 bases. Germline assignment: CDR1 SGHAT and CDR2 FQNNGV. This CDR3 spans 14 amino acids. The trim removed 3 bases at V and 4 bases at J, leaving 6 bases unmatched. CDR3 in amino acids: CASSFPAGEYEQYF. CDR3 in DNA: TGTGCCAGCAGCTTCCCGGCGGGAGAATACGAGCAGTACTTC.

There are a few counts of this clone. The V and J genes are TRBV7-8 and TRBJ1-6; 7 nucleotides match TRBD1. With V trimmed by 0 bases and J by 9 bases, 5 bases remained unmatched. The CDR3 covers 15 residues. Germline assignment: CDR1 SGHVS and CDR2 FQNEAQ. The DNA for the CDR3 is TGTGCCAGCAGCTTAGCTAGGGGGCAGAGTTCACCCCTCCACTTT. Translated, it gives CASSLARGQSSPLHF.

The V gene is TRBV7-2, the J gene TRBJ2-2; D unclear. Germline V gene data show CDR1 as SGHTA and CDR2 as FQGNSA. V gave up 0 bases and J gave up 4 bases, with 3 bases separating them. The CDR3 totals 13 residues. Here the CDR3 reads CASSLASTGELFF. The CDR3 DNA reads TGTGCCAGCAGCTTAGCTTCCACCGGGGAGCTGTTTTTT.

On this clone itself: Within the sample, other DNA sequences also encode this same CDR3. The CDR3 loop is CASSLIAGNTEAFF. The CDR3, as DNA: TGTGCCAGCAGCTTAATCGCCGGAAACACTGAAGCTTTCTTT. The rearrangement uses TRBV7-2 and TRBJ1-1; D unresolved. Germline V lookup: CDR1 SGHTA, CDR2 FQGNSA. The CDR3 extends over 14 amino acids. Trimming took 2 bases from V and 2 from J, leaving 9 bases between them.

The CDR3 nucleotides are TGTGCCTGGAGTGTATGGGGCAGGGGGAGGCTCGACGATACGCAGTATTTT. Amino acids: CAWSVWGRGRLDDTQYF. The chain has TRBV30 and TRBJ2-3; a possible D gene is TRBD1 (7 bases). The germline V gene has CDR1 GTSNPN and CDR2 SVGIG (reference sequence). V dropped 0 bases and J dropped 6 bases, with 22 bases sitting between them. This CDR3 has 17 residues.

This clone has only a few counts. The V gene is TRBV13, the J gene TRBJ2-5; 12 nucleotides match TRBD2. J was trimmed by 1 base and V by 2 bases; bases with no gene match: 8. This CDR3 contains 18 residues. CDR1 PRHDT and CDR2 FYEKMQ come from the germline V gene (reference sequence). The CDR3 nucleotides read TGTGCCAGCAGCTTAAGGCTAGCGGGAGGGTACCTCCAAGAGACCCAGTACTTC. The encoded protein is CASSLRLAGGYLQETQYF.

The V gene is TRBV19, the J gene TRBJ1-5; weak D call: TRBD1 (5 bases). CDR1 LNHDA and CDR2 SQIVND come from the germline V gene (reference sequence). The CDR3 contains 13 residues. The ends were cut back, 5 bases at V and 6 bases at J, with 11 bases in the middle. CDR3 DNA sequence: TGTGCCAGTAGTGGTTCAGGGTTTCAGCCCCAGCATTTT. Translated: CASSGSGFQPQHF.

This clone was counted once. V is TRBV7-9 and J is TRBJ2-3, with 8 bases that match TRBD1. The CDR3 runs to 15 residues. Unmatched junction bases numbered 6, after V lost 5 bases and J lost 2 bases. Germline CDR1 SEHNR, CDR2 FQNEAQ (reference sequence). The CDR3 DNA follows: TGTGCCAGCAGCGTCGGACAGGGTTACACAGATACGCAGTATTTT. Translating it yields CASSVGQGYTDTQYF.

CDR3 coding DNA: TGTGCCAGCACTTTCAGGGGCGAGAACACTGAAGCTTTCTTT. Protein sequence: CASTFRGENTEAFF. The chain employs TRBV28 and TRBJ1-1; TRBD1 is a possible D gene (6 bases). With 7 bases removed from V and 1 base from J, the gap between germline ends came to 13 bases. This CDR3 has 14 amino acids. CDR1 is MDHEN and CDR2 is SYDVKM in the germline V gene.

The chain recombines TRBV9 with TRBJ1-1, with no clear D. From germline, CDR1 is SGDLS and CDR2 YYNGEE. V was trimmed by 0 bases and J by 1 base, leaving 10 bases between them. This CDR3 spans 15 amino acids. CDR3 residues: CASSVVTRGNTEAFF. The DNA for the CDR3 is TGTGCCAGCAGCGTAGTTACCCGCGGGAACACTGAAGCTTTCTTT.

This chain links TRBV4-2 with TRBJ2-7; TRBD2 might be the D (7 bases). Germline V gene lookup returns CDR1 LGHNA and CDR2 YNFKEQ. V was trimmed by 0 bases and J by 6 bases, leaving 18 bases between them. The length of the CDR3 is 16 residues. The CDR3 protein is CASSQDGGASPSEQYF. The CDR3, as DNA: TGTGCCAGCAGCCAAGATGGGGGGGCGAGTCCTAGCGAGCAGTACTTC.

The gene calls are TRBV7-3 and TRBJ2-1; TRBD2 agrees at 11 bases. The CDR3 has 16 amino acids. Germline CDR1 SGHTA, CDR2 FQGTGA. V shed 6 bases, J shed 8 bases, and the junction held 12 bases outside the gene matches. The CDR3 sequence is CASSPGGTSGRYEQFF. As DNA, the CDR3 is TGTGCCAGCAGTCCTGGGGGTACTAGCGGGAGATATGAGCAGTTCTTC.

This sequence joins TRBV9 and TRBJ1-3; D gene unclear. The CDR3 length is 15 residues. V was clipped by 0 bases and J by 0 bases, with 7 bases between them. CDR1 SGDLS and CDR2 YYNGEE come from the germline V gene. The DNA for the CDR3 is TGTGCCAGCAGCGTAGGGGTCAGCTCTGGAAACACCATATATTTT. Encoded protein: CASSVGVSSGNTIYF. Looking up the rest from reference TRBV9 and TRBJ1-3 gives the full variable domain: DSGVTQTPKHLITATGQRVTLRCSPRSGDLSVYWYQQSLDQGLQFLIQYYNGEERAKGNILERFSAQQFPDLHSELNLSSLELGDSALYFCASSVGVSSGNTIYFGEGSWLTVV.

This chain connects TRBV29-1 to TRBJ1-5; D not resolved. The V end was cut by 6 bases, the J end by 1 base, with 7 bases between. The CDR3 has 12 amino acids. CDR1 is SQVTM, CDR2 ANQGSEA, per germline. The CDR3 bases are TGCAGCGTCTGGCAGAGCAATCAGCCCCAGCATTTT. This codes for CSVWQSNQPQHF.

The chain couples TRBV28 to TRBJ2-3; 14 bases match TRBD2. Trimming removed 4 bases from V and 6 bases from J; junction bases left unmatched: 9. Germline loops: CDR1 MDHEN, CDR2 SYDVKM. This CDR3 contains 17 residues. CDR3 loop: CASSSRLAGGMGDTQYF. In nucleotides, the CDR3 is TGTGCCAGCAGTTCAAGACTAGCGGGAGGGATGGGGGATACGCAGTATTTT.

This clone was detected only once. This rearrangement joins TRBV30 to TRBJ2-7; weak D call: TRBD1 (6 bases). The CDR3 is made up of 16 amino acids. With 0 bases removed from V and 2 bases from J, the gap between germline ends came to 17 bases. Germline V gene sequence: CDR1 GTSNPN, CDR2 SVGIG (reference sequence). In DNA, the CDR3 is TGTGCCTGGAGTGTACCGGCAGGGGTTAAGACCTACGAGCAGTACTTC. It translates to CAWSVPAGVKTYEQYF. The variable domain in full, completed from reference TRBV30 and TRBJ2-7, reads SQTIHQWPATLVQPVGSPLSLECTVEGTSNPNLYWYRQAAGRGLQLLFYSVGIGQISSEVPQNLSASRPQDRQFILSSKKLLLSDSGFYLCAWSVPAGVKTYEQYFGPGTRLTVT.

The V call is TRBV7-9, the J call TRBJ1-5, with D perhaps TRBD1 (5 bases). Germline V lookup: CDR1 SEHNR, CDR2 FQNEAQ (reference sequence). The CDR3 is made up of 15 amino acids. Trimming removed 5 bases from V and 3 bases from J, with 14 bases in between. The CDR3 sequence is CASSPQGSFNQPQHF. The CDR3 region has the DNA TGTGCCAGCAGCCCCCAGGGCAGCTTCAATCAGCCCCAGCATTTT.

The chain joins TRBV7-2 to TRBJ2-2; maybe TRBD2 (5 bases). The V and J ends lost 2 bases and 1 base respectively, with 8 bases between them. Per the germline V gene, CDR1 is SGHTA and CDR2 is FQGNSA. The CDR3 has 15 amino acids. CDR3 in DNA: TGTGCCAGCAGCTTAATTCGGGGGAACACCGGGGAGCTGTTTTTT. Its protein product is CASSLIRGNTGELFF.

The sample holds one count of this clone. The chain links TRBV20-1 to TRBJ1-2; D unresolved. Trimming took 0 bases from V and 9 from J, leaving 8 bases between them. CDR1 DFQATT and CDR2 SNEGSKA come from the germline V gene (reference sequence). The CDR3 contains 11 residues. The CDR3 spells CSAREWYSYTF. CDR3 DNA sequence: TGCAGTGCTAGAGAATGGTATAGCTACACCTTC.

The CDR3 DNA reads TGTGCCAGCTCACTATCAGGGCATCTCTACGAGCAGTACTTC. Translation: CASSLSGHLYEQYF. This rearrangement joins TRBV18 to TRBJ2-7; possible D gene TRBD1, 5 bases. V was clipped by 4 bases and J by 3 bases, with 13 bases between them. Germline CDR1 KGHSH, CDR2 LQKENI. The CDR3 is 14 amino acids. The full variable domain, its missing parts supplied by reference TRBV18 and TRBJ2-7, is NAGVMQNPRHLVRRRGQEARLRCSPMKGHSHVYWYRQLPEEGLKFMVYLQKENIIDESGMPKERFSAEFPKEGPSILRIQQVVRGDSAAYFCASSLSGHLYEQYFGPGTRLTVT.